Below are 24 T cell receptor beta chains sequenced from a single sample in a study of T-cell memory formation after mild COVID-19. Each CDR3 protein is one row after TCRdb ran MiXCR on the 5' RACE reads. In the table there are 500,000 to 550,000 distinct CDR3 sequences, about 20% of which are singletons. The sequenced material came from PBMCs or a T cell subset sorted from them (not recorded which). These receptors all stem from an adult woman who had mild COVID-19 (a few samples of this study predate the infection). Cell type and time point are not known.

This clonotype was detected only a few times. This rearrangement joins TRBV6-2 or TRBV6-3 to TRBJ2-1, with TRBD2 matching over 10 bases. The CDR3 is 16 residues long. V trimming: 1 base; J trimming: 8 bases; junction bases outside the gene matches: 8. The V gene's germline CDR1 is MNHEY and CDR2 SVGEGT. CDR3 nucleotide sequence: TGTGCCAGCAGTTACTGGGCTAGCGGGAGTTACGATGAGCAGTTCTTC. It yields the protein CASSYWASGSYDEQFF.

This clonotype was seen a handful of times. The chain carries TRBV20-1 and TRBJ2-4; TRBD1 matches at 7 bases. Trimming took 3 bases from V and 0 from J; bases not matched to a gene: 8. The CDR3 runs to 16 residues. The germline V gene has CDR1 DFQATT and CDR2 SNEGSKA (reference sequence). CDR3 in DNA: TGCAGTGCTAGTGTCCCGAGGGGGCTAGCCAAAAACATTCAGTACTTC. It specifies CSASVPRGLAKNIQYF.

Worth noting for this clonotype: Since no conserved phenylalanine or tryptophan closes the CDR3, a read error is the likely cause. It is unclear where the CDR3 begins or ends on the DNA, so no DNA is shown, and the CDR3 is as TCRdb lists it. The rearrangement joins TRBV30 to TRBJ1-6; TRBD1 is taken as the D call from the table, unchecked against the DNA. The length of the CDR3 is 9 amino acids, counting both ends. Germline CDR1 and CDR2: GTSNPN and SVGIG (reference sequence). CDR3 residues: CAWKTDGAV.

This clonotype came up a few times. The rearrangement links TRBV10-3 to TRBJ1-6, with a possible D match to TRBD1 (5 bases). The CDR3 length is 14 residues. CDR1 and CDR2 (germline): ENHRY, SYGVKD. The V end was cut by 3 bases, the J end by 10 bases, with 13 bases between. The CDR3 loop reads CAISDPPGNSPLHF. The DNA of the CDR3 is TGTGCCATCAGTGACCCCCCAGGGAACTCACCCCTCCACTTT.

The chain carries TRBV15 and TRBJ1-2; D remains ambiguous. Trimming shortened V by 6 bases and J by 7 bases, and 21 bases separated the two germline ends. This CDR3 has 15 amino acids. Looked up from germline, CDR1 is LNHNV and CDR2 is YYDKDF (reference sequence). CDR3 nucleotide sequence: TGTGCCACCAGTCCCGGACGGGTTCTCCCAGGTGGCTACACCTTC. It encodes CATSPGRVLPGGYTF.

CDR3 in amino acids: CASSFQGASYNSPLHF. CDR3 DNA: TGTGCCAGCAGTTTCCAGGGGGCTTCCTATAATTCACCCCTCCACTTT. V usage is TRBV27 and J usage is TRBJ1-6, with 8 bases that match TRBD1. The length of the CDR3 is 16 residues. Per germline, CDR1 MNHEY and CDR2 SMNVEV (reference sequence). The junction had 2 bases not matched to a gene; V was cut back by 3 bases and J by 1 base.

This clonotype showed up just a few times. The chain uses TRBV23-1 and TRBJ2-2, with unresolved D. TRBV23-1 is labeled an ORF, and its function is uncertain. This CDR3 comprises 14 residues. Trimming took off 6 bases at V and 0 bases at J, with 8 bases between the two ends. The CDR3 spells CASRTAPNTGELFF. CDR3 in DNA: TGCGCCAGCAGGACCGCACCGAACACCGGGGAGCTGTTTTTT.

V usage is TRBV24-1 and J usage is TRBJ2-2, with D possibly being TRBD1 (6 bases). V lost 1 base and J 0 bases, leaving 11 bases between the germline ends. The CDR3 sequence is 17 residues long. CDR1 and CDR2 from the germline V gene are KGHDR and SFDVKD. CDR3: CATSDLREGANTGELFF. The CDR3 region has the DNA TGTGCCACCAGTGATTTAAGAGAGGGGGCGAACACCGGGGAGCTGTTTTTT.

This clonotype was seen a few times. The rearrangement links TRBV5-1 to TRBJ1-3; no clear D. The V gene's germline CDR1 is SGHRS and CDR2 YFSETQ. CDR3 length equals 14 residues. V gave up 0 bases and J gave up 4 bases, with 8 bases separating them. CDR3 in amino acids: CASSLEAQGNTIYF. CDR3 bases: TGCGCCAGCAGCTTGGAGGCGCAAGGAAACACCATATATTTT.

This clonotype occurred a few times. The chain employs TRBV6-6 and TRBJ2-1; TRBD2 matches 8 bases. The CDR3 extends over 17 amino acids. Germline CDR1 reads MNHNY; CDR2 reads SVGAGI (reference sequence). V dropped 6 bases and J dropped 2; count of bases not matched to a gene: 12. In nucleotides, the CDR3 is TGTGCCAGCAGATCCGGACTAGCATCGGGCCCCTACAATGAGCAGTTCTTC. Residues: CASRSGLASGPYNEQFF.

V usage is TRBV28 and J usage is TRBJ2-3; 8 positions agree with TRBD2. Germline V CDR1 and CDR2: MDHEN, SYDVKM. The CDR3 is 16 residues long. J was trimmed by 3 bases and V by 4 bases; bases with no gene match: 9. The CDR3 loop reads CASSSPGGPKTDTQYF. CDR3 bases: TGTGCCAGCAGTTCTCCGGGAGGGCCTAAGACAGATACGCAGTATTTT.

The V gene is TRBV20-1, the J gene TRBJ2-7; D is perhaps TRBD1 (5 bases). Germline V CDR1 and CDR2: DFQATT, SNEGSKA (reference sequence). CDR3 length: 12 residues. Trimming removed 4 bases at V and 3 bases at J, with 10 bases between. The CDR3: CSATRQSYEQYF. CDR3 DNA sequence: TGCAGTGCTACCAGACAGAGCTACGAGCAGTACTTC.

In this sample, this clonotype turned up a few times. The chain couples TRBV5-6 to TRBJ1-1; D might be TRBD1 (5 bases). The CDR3 totals 13 residues. In germline, CDR1 is SGHDT, CDR2 YYEEEE. V was shortened by 6 bases and J by 7 bases, with 16 bases between the two germline ends. This chain's CDR3 is CASIHSGVLEAFF. In nucleotides, the CDR3 is TGTGCCAGCATCCATTCGGGGGTGCTTGAAGCTTTCTTT. Using reference TRBV5-6 and TRBJ1-1 for the parts outside the CDR3, the full variable domain is DAGVTQSPTHLIKTRGQQVTLRCSPKSGHDTVSWYQQALGQGPQFIFQYYEEEERQRGNFPDRFSGHQFPNYSSELNVNALLLGDSALYLCASIHSGVLEAFFGQGTRLTVV.

CDR3 coding DNA: TGTGCCAGCAGCGCGTCGTGGGAGCAGTACTTC. It encodes CASSASWEQYF. This chain uses TRBV7-9 with TRBJ2-7; D not resolved. The V end was cut by 5 bases, the J end by 7 bases, with 9 bases between. This CDR3 is built from 11 residues. Germline V gene sequence: CDR1 SEHNR, CDR2 FQNEAQ (reference sequence).

This clonotype was counted between two and nine times. The chain has TRBV5-1 and TRBJ2-7; TRBD1 aligns across 9 bases. The germline CDR1 and CDR2 sequences are SGHRS and YFSETQ. This CDR3 has 14 amino acids. The junction had 4 bases not matched to a gene; V was cut back by 3 bases and J by 3 bases. The CDR3 DNA reads TGCGCCAGCAGCTCCTTGGACAGGGGCTACGAGCAGTACTTC. It specifies CASSSLDRGYEQYF.

Here the CDR3 reads CASSEYTGGAFF. The CDR3 nucleotides are TGTGCCAGCAGTGAGTACACGGGGGGAGCTTTCTTT. This chain joins TRBV2 and TRBJ1-1; TRBD1 might be the D (5 bases). This CDR3 has 12 amino acids. The germline CDR1 and CDR2 sequences are SNHLY and FYNNEI. V was pared by 3 bases and J by 10 bases, with 12 bases between.

This clonotype was counted between two and nine times. The rearrangement links TRBV7-2 to TRBJ2-4; no reliable D call. This CDR3 has 13 residues. Germline assignment: CDR1 SGHTA and CDR2 FQGNSA. V was cut by 4 bases and J by 4 bases, with 8 bases left in between. The CDR3 sequence is CASSSPLKNIQYF. Here the CDR3 DNA reads TGTGCCAGCAGCTCCCCCCTGAAAAACATTCAGTACTTC. The full variable domain, completed using reference TRBV7-2 and TRBJ2-4, is GAGVSQSPSNKVTEKGKDVELRCDPISGHTALYWYRQSLGQGLEFLIYFQGNSAPDKSGLPSDRFSAERTGGSVSTLTIQRTQQEDSAVYLCASSSPLKNIQYFGAGTRLSVL.

V gene TRBV7-2 combines with J gene TRBJ1-1; D gene ambiguous. Germline loops: CDR1 SGHTA, CDR2 FQGNSA. The CDR3 loop spans 14 amino acids. The germline V and J ends were trimmed by 2 bases and 0 bases, with 7 bases remaining between them. CDR3 sequence (DNA): TGTGCCAGCAGCTTATGGGTCATGAACACTGAAGCTTTCTTT. Translating it yields CASSLWVMNTEAFF.

The sample holds a few counts of this clonotype. The V gene is TRBV6-1, the J gene TRBJ1-1, with D perhaps TRBD1 (5 bases). The CDR3 has 14 residues. Germline CDR1 is MNHNS and CDR2 is SASEGT. The germline V and J ends were trimmed by 3 bases and 6 bases, with 14 bases remaining between them. In nucleotides, the CDR3 is TGTGCCAGCAGTGACGGACATGTGCCCCCTGAAGCTTTCTTT. Translation gives CASSDGHVPPEAFF.

The chain combines TRBV23-1 with TRBJ2-7, with TRBD1 matching 9 bases. TRBV23-1 is filed as an ORF, its function uncertain. V lost 8 bases to trimming and J lost 2 bases; unmatched junction nucleotides: 16. This CDR3 is built from 17 residues. As DNA, the CDR3 is TGCGCCAGCCCATGGAACCTGGACAGGGGAGACGCCTACGAGCAGTACTTC. Amino acid sequence: CASPWNLDRGDAYEQYF.

This CDR3 is CATSDFRFGELFF. CDR3 DNA: TGTGCCACCAGTGATTTCCGATTCGGGGAGCTGTTTTTT. The chain employs TRBV24-1 and TRBJ2-2; D not resolved. This CDR3 has 13 amino acids. The ends were cut back, 1 base at V and 7 bases at J, with 6 bases in the middle. Germline CDR1 is KGHDR and CDR2 is SFDVKD.

This clonotype was counted between two and nine times. This chain uses TRBV5-5 with TRBJ2-3, with a tentative D call TRBD2 (5 bases). Germline CDR1 SGHKS, CDR2 YYEKEE (reference sequence). The CDR3 spans 13 residues. Trimming cost V 5 bases and J 2 bases, with 9 bases left between them. The CDR3 DNA sequence: TGTGCCAGCAGATCGGGGTACACAGATACGCAGTATTTT. The encoded protein is CASRSGYTDTQYF.

The chain's CDR3 is CATSGKRTGASTDTQYF. DNA of the CDR3: TGTGCCACCAGCGGAAAAAGGACAGGGGCGAGCACAGATACGCAGTATTTT. The V gene is TRBV24-1, the J gene TRBJ2-3, with 9 bases aligning to TRBD1. The J segment lost 0 bases and the V segment lost 7 bases, leaving 10 bases of the junction unmatched. Germline assignment: CDR1 KGHDR and CDR2 SFDVKD. The CDR3 sequence is 17 residues long.

The table lists this clonotype with many counts. The genes are TRBV5-6 and TRBJ2-2; 12 nucleotides align to TRBD2. V shed 4 bases, J shed 1 base, and the junction held 5 bases outside the gene matches. This CDR3 spans 17 amino acids. In germline, CDR1 is SGHDT, CDR2 YYEEEE. The CDR3 nucleotides are TGTGCCAGCAGCGGCCTACTAGCGGGAGGGAACACCGGGGAGCTGTTTTTT. Encoded protein: CASSGLLAGGNTGELFF.